These 8 T cell receptor beta chains were sequenced from one sample in a study of T cells in Graves' hyperthyroidism and ophthalmopathy. It was RNA transcripts that yielded the amplified TCR beta CDR3 regions. First-round RT-PCR of the TCR CDR3 relied on the HTBI primer set. TCRdb called the multiplex PCR reads again in MiXCR, with one record for every CDR3 protein. The sample includes about 420,000 distinct CDR3 sequences, 15% to 17% seen only once; the top ten take 7.5% to 9%. Sequenced: blood. These receptors were taken from a woman under 30 with Graves' hyperthyroidism.

This clonotype was recorded many times. This rearrangement joins TRBV12-3 or TRBV12-4 to TRBJ2-3, with D possibly being TRBD2 (6 bases). Trimming shortened V by 5 bases and J by 2 bases, and 17 bases separated the two germline ends. The CDR3 sequence is 16 residues long. The CDR3 DNA follows: TGTGCCAGCAGTCTTGGACTAAATCCCATCACAGATACGCAGTATTTT. It specifies CASSLGLNPITDTQYF.

In this sample, this clonotype turned up a few times. The chain recombines TRBV28 with TRBJ2-6; TRBD1 matches at 11 bases. The CDR3 is 18 residues long. The germline gives CDR1 MDHEN, CDR2 SYDVKM. V was clipped by 5 bases and J by 0 bases; unmatched bases: 6. Written as DNA, the CDR3 is TGTGCCAGCAGTATCCCCGGGACAGGGGGCTCTGGGGCCAACGTCCTGACTTTC. Protein sequence: CASSIPGTGGSGANVLTF. Full variable domain (remainder filled in from reference TRBV28 and TRBJ2-6): DVKVTQSSRYLVKRTGEKVFLECVQDMDHENMFWYRQDPGLGLRLIYFSYDVKMKEKGDIPEGYSVSREKKERFSLILESASTNQTSMYLCASSIPGTGGSGANVLTFGAGSRLTVL.

This clonotype has ten or more counts. The rearrangement links TRBV20-1 to TRBJ2-1; perhaps TRBD2 as D (5 bases). Per the germline V gene, CDR1 is DFQATT and CDR2 is SNEGSKA (reference sequence). The CDR3 has 12 amino acids. Trimming cost V 7 bases and J 3 bases, with 10 bases left between them. For the CDR3, the DNA is TGCAGTGGGGAGTTCGGCTACAATGAGCAGTTCTTC. Residues: CSGEFGYNEQFF.

This clonotype has ten or more counts. V usage is TRBV2 and J usage is TRBJ2-4; 11 positions agree with TRBD2. Germline V gene sequence: CDR1 SNHLY, CDR2 FYNNEI. V gave up 6 bases and J gave up 2 bases; unmatched junction bases: 3. The CDR3 length is 15 residues. The CDR3 DNA follows: TGTGCCAGCAGCTTAGCGGGAGGGCCCAAAAACATTCAGTACTTC. Protein product: CASSLAGGPKNIQYF.

This clonotype has at least ten counts. The chain employs TRBV20-1 and TRBJ2-4, with 8 bases aligning to TRBD1. The CDR3 consists of 15 residues. From germline, CDR1 is DFQATT and CDR2 SNEGSKA (reference sequence). The V segment lost 2 bases and the J segment 6 bases; nucleotides outside the gene matches: 9. The CDR3 DNA reads as TGCAGTGCTAGATCTACAGGGGGAGGCGGAAACATTCAGTACTTC. Translation: CSARSTGGGGNIQYF.

This clonotype was found many times. The rearrangement links TRBV28 to TRBJ2-6; TRBD2 agrees at 9 bases. Germline V CDR1 and CDR2: MDHEN, SYDVKM. Trimming cost V 4 bases and J 0 bases; bases outside gene matches: 4. The CDR3 extends over 17 amino acids. CDR3 region: CASSYSGGYSGANVLTF. The CDR3 DNA is TGTGCCAGCAGTTATAGCGGGGGATACTCTGGGGCCAACGTCCTGACTTTC.

This clonotype came up many times. The chain couples TRBV7-2 to TRBJ1-5; 8 positions agree with TRBD1. Germline-derived CDR1 and CDR2 are SGHTA and FQGNSA. This CDR3 has 17 amino acids. V lost 5 bases to trimming and J lost 4 bases; unmatched junction nucleotides: 13. This CDR3 is CASSPRGGTGRNQPQHF. In DNA, the CDR3 is TGTGCCAGCAGCCCTCGTGGGGGGACAGGACGAAATCAGCCCCAGCATTTT.

This clonotype was recorded many times. The chain links TRBV11-2 to TRBJ2-5; 11 bases are shared with TRBD1. Trimming took 4 bases from V and 5 from J; bases not matched to a gene: 12. CDR3 length: 17 residues. Germline loops: CDR1 SGHAT, CDR2 FQNNGV. The CDR3 DNA is TGTGCCAGCAGCTCTGGACAGGGGGCCCGGGCTCCCGAGACCCAGTACTTC. It codes for CASSSGQGARAPETQYF.